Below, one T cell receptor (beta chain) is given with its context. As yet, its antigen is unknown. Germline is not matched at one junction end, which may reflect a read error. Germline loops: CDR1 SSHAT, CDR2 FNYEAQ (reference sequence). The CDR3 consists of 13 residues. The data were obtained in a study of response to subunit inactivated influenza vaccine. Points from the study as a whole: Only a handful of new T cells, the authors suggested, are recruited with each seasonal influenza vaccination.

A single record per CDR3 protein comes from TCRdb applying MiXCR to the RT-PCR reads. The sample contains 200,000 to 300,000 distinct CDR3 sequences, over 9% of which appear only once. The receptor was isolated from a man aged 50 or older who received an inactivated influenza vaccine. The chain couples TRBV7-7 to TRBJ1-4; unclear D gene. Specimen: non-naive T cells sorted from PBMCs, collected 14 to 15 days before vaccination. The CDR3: CASSSMVNEKLFF. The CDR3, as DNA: TGTGCTAGCAGCTCGATGGTGAATGAAAAACTGTTTTTT.